Below, 26 T cell receptor beta chains from the same sample are listed, as sequenced in a study of shared clonotypes between healthy human individuals. Using immunoSEQ multiplex PCR, the repertoire was profiled, and TCRdb retains in-frame clones only, with some absent. The data contain about 2.4 million clones, more than 85% of them singletons. Sequencing was done on a sample of naive CD4+ T cells from PBMCs. As to subset: CD45RA+ positively selected. The source of these receptors is a man in his late teens or twenties in good health. Some clones in this sample may be carry-over from other donors' samples.

The chain uses TRBV7-9 and TRBJ2-1, with TRBD2 identical over 9 bases. Germline trimming cut 5 bases from V and 9 bases from J; bases unmatched to any gene: 11. Germline V gives CDR1 SEHNR, CDR2 FQNEAQ (reference sequence). This CDR3 region has 15 residues. The CDR3 nucleotides are TGTGCCAGCAGCCGGCCGACTAGCGGAGAAGGTGAGCAGTTCTTC. As protein: CASSRPTSGEGEQFF. Using reference TRBV7-9 and TRBJ2-1 for the parts outside the CDR3, the full variable domain is DTGVSQNPRHKITKRGQNVTFRCDPISEHNRLYWYRQTLGQGPEFLTYFQNEAQLEKSRLLSDRFSAERPKGSFSTLEIQRTEQGDSAMYLCASSRPTSGEGEQFFGPGTRLTVL.

As for this clone: In the same sample, other DNA sequences code for this CDR3. The chain links TRBV29-1 to TRBJ2-1; D unclear. The germline gives CDR1 SQVTM, CDR2 ANQGSEA. The CDR3 totals 13 residues. V lost 3 bases, J lost 0 bases, and 6 bases lay in between. This CDR3 is CSVDRSSYNEQFF. The CDR3 bases are TGCAGCGTTGACAGGAGCTCCTACAATGAGCAGTTCTTC.

V gene TRBV9 combines with J gene TRBJ2-1; D possibly corresponds to TRBD2 (5 bases). V lost 0 bases and J 15 bases, leaving 10 bases between the germline ends. In germline, CDR1 is SGDLS, CDR2 YYNGEE. The CDR3 covers 11 residues. The CDR3 loop is CASSVGGALFF. CDR3 nucleotides: TGTGCCAGCAGCGTAGGGGGAGCCCTGTTCTTC.

V is TRBV27 and J is TRBJ2-7; perhaps TRBD2 as D (6 bases). Germline V lookup: CDR1 MNHEY, CDR2 SMNVEV (reference sequence). This CDR3 is built from 16 residues. V was clipped by 0 bases and J by 1 base, with 13 bases between them. The CDR3, as DNA: TGTGCCAGCAGTTTATCGATTGCGGGGCCTTCCTACGAGCAGTACTTC. Amino acids: CASSLSIAGPSYEQYF.

The V and J genes are TRBV9 and TRBJ2-1; TRBD2 aligns across 10 bases. V gave up 3 bases and J gave up 9 bases; unmatched junction bases: 0. The germline V gene encodes CDR1 SGDLS and CDR2 YYNGEE. The CDR3 length is 12 residues. In nucleotides, the CDR3 is TGTGCCAGCAGCGAGCGGGAGGGTGAGCAGTTCTTC. Protein product: CASSEREGEQFF.

This clone has just one count. The chain uses TRBV6-6 and TRBJ2-5, with 14 bases identical to TRBD2. After removal of 6 bases from V and 5 bases from J, the junction contained 8 bases not matched to a gene. Germline CDR1 is MNHNY and CDR2 is SVGAGI (reference sequence). The CDR3 is 16 residues long. The CDR3 protein is CASRRLAGGPGETQYF. CDR3 DNA sequence: TGTGCCAGCAGACGACTAGCGGGAGGGCCAGGGGAGACCCAGTACTTC.

This clone appeared a single time. This rearrangement joins TRBV7-3 to TRBJ2-3; D perhaps matches TRBD1 (6 bases). The CDR3 spans 15 residues. V lost 6 bases and J 2 bases, leaving 15 bases between the germline ends. Germline CDR1 SGHTA, CDR2 FQGTGA. The CDR3: CASSPGTSLTDTQYF. The CDR3 DNA sequence: TGTGCCAGCAGTCCCGGGACATCCCTCACAGATACGCAGTATTTT.

The chain uses TRBV10-1 and TRBJ1-5, with a weak D call TRBD1 (6 bases). The CDR3 runs 16 residues. V lost 1 base and J lost 0, with 10 bases in between. CDR1 and CDR2 (germline): WNHNN, SYGVQD (reference sequence). CDR3 loop: CASSEYQGSSNQPQHF. DNA for the CDR3: TGCGCCAGCAGTGAGTATCAGGGGTCTAGCAATCAGCCCCAGCATTTT.

The chain employs TRBV2 and TRBJ1-4; D uncertain. Germline V gives CDR1 SNHLY, CDR2 FYNNEI. The CDR3 spans 14 residues. Trimming shortened V by 8 bases and J by 0 bases, and 10 bases separated the two germline ends. Here the CDR3 reads CASYKLSTNEKLFF. The CDR3 nucleotides read TGTGCCAGCTATAAGCTTTCAACTAATGAAAAACTGTTTTTT.

The chain uses TRBV27 and TRBJ2-2; D is possibly TRBD1 or TRBD2 (5 bases each). Per the germline V gene, CDR1 is MNHEY and CDR2 is SMNVEV (reference sequence). This CDR3 is built from 15 residues. V shed 5 bases and J shed 0 bases, with 10 bases lying between them. CDR3 sequence reads: CASSRGTPNTGELFF. The CDR3 region has the DNA TGTGCCAGCAGTCGAGGGACCCCGAACACCGGGGAGCTGTTTTTT.

The V gene is TRBV15, the J gene TRBJ1-1, with a tentative D call TRBD1 (5 bases). The CDR3 is 14 amino acids. Trimming pared 1 base from V and 5 bases from J, leaving 11 bases between. Per the germline V gene, CDR1 is LNHNV and CDR2 is YYDKDF (reference sequence). In nucleotides, the CDR3 is TGTGCCACCAGCAGAGCCAGGGCCGGGACTGAAGCTTTCTTT. Encoded protein: CATSRARAGTEAFF.

V is TRBV11-2 and J is TRBJ1-1; D gene uncertain. The CDR3 has 13 residues. Trimming took off 4 bases at V and 7 bases at J, with 13 bases between the two ends. CDR1 and CDR2 from the germline V gene are SGHAT and FQNNGV. The CDR3 nucleotides are TGTGCCAGCAGCTCTGACCCACCCTATGAAGCTTTCTTT. This codes for CASSSDPPYEAFF.

V is TRBV28 and J is TRBJ1-2; D perhaps matches TRBD1 (5 bases). The CDR3 is made up of 13 amino acids. Between the trimmed V and J ends, which lost 7 bases and 7 bases, there was a span of 16 bases. CDR1 and CDR2 (germline): MDHEN, SYDVKM. The CDR3 DNA follows: TGTGCCAGCACGTGGGCAGGGATTATTGGCTACACCTTC. Its protein is CASTWAGIIGYTF.

J is TRBJ1-4 and V is TRBV18; D uncertain. V was pared by 3 bases and J by 3 bases, with 11 bases between. The CDR3 contains 15 residues. Germline lookup yields CDR1 KGHSH and CDR2 LQKENI. The CDR3 coding sequence is TGTGCCAGCTCACCCATCGGGGAGTCTAATGAAAAACTGTTTTTT. Residues: CASSPIGESNEKLFF. Variable domain in full (rest from reference TRBV18 and TRBJ1-4): NAGVMQNPRHLVRRRGQEARLRCSPMKGHSHVYWYRQLPEEGLKFMVYLQKENIIDESGMPKERFSAEFPKEGPSILRIQQVVRGDSAAYFCASSPIGESNEKLFFGSGTQLSVL.

The V call is TRBV7-3, the J call TRBJ2-7, with D maybe TRBD1 (5 bases). The germline gives CDR1 SGHTA, CDR2 FQGTGA. The length of the CDR3 is 13 residues. V was clipped by 2 bases and J by 7 bases, with 12 bases between them. The CDR3 loop is CASSLWSGWEQYF. The DNA of the CDR3 is TGTGCCAGCAGCTTATGGTCAGGGTGGGAGCAGTACTTC.

The chain recombines TRBV30 with TRBJ1-4; D gene unclear. Germline V lookup: CDR1 GTSNPN, CDR2 SVGIG (reference sequence). This CDR3 comprises 12 residues. Between the trimmed V and J ends, which lost 8 bases and 10 bases, there was a span of 17 bases. The CDR3 sequence: CAGESDPVKLFF. In DNA form, the CDR3 reads TGTGCCGGCGAGTCCGACCCTGTAAAACTGTTTTTT.

The chain combines TRBV27 with TRBJ2-5, with 12 nucleotides matching TRBD2. Trimming at V came to 4 bases and at J to 5 bases, leaving 5 bases not matched to a gene. The CDR3 sequence is 15 residues long. Germline CDR1 is MNHEY and CDR2 is SMNVEV (reference sequence). In DNA, the CDR3 is TGTGCCAGCAGTTACCTAGCGGGAGGGCGTGAGACCCAGTACTTC. Protein sequence: CASSYLAGGRETQYF.

Only one count was recorded for this clone. This CDR3 is CASSPERTQYF. CDR3 DNA: TGTGCCAGCAGCCCAGAGCGGACCCAGTACTTC. The gene calls are TRBV6-1 and TRBJ2-5; no definite D call. Trimming took off 6 bases at V and 7 bases at J, with 9 bases between the two ends. Germline V gene data show CDR1 as MNHNS and CDR2 as SASEGT. The CDR3 contains 11 residues.

V is TRBV6-5 and J is TRBJ1-1; no clear D. The CDR3 totals 15 residues. V was clipped by 5 bases and J by 5 bases, with 18 bases between them. Germline V gene data show CDR1 as MNHEY and CDR2 as SVGAGI. For the CDR3, the DNA is TGTGCCAGCAGTCCCCCGGCCGGAGTTATAACTGAAGCTTTCTTT. Its protein is CASSPPAGVITEAFF.

V and J are TRBV5-1 and TRBJ1-1, with D possibly matching TRBD1 (6 bases). V lost 2 bases and J 1 base, leaving 9 bases between the germline ends. Germline V gives CDR1 SGHRS, CDR2 YFSETQ. The CDR3 sequence is 14 residues long. CDR3 sequence: CASSFGGSNTEAFF. The CDR3 DNA is TGCGCCAGCAGCTTTGGGGGCTCGAACACTGAAGCTTTCTTT.

This chain uses TRBV11-2 with TRBJ2-7; TRBD1 is a possible D gene (5 bases). With 2 bases removed from V and 2 bases from J, the gap between germline ends came to 10 bases. CDR3 length: 14 residues. From germline, CDR1 is SGHAT and CDR2 FQNNGV. The CDR3 DNA sequence: TGTGCCAGCAGCTTAAGGGGCAGACCCTACGAGCAGTACTTC. This translates into CASSLRGRPYEQYF.

V and J are TRBV27 and TRBJ2-7, with 7 bases that match TRBD2. The CDR3 consists of 18 residues. Germline CDR1 reads MNHEY; CDR2 reads SMNVEV (reference sequence). Trimming removed 5 bases from V and 3 bases from J; junction bases left unmatched: 19. CDR3 nucleotides: TGTGCCAGCAGTGACGACATTTACCCTAGCGGTATGCTCTACGAGCAGTACTTC. The encoded protein is CASSDDIYPSGMLYEQYF.

The chain uses TRBV2 and TRBJ1-2, with TRBD1 matching 10 bases. The junction had 11 bases not matched to a gene; V was cut back by 0 bases and J by 7 bases. The V gene's germline CDR1 is SNHLY and CDR2 FYNNEI. The CDR3 loop spans 17 amino acids. CDR3 in amino acids: CASSEAGATGGLGGYTF. The CDR3 DNA is TGTGCCAGCAGTGAAGCGGGCGCGACAGGGGGCTTGGGTGGCTACACCTTC.

The V call is TRBV6-1, the J call TRBJ1-5; tentatively, D is TRBD1 (6 bases). Germline V gives CDR1 MNHNS, CDR2 SASEGT. This CDR3 is 15 amino acids long. The V gene lost 1 base and the J gene lost 4 bases, with 11 bases spanning the gap. CDR3 coding DNA: TGTGCCAGCAGTGAAGATGGGGGCTGGAATCAGCCCCAGCATTTT. It translates to CASSEDGGWNQPQHF.

The gene calls are TRBV2 and TRBJ1-1; D remains ambiguous. V dropped 9 bases and J dropped 5 bases, with 13 bases sitting between them. This CDR3 is built from 12 residues. CDR1 is SNHLY and CDR2 is FYNNEI in the germline V gene. Here the CDR3 reads CASGPTGTEAFF. CDR3 DNA: TGTGCCAGTGGACCTACGGGGACTGAAGCTTTCTTT.

This chain joins TRBV19 and TRBJ1-1; no reliable D call. This CDR3 is built from 12 residues. In germline, CDR1 is LNHDA, CDR2 SQIVND (reference sequence). Trimming removed 5 bases from V and 1 base from J, with 5 bases in between. The CDR3 is CASSWPNTEAFF. CDR3 nucleotides: TGTGCCAGTAGTTGGCCGAACACTGAAGCTTTCTTT.